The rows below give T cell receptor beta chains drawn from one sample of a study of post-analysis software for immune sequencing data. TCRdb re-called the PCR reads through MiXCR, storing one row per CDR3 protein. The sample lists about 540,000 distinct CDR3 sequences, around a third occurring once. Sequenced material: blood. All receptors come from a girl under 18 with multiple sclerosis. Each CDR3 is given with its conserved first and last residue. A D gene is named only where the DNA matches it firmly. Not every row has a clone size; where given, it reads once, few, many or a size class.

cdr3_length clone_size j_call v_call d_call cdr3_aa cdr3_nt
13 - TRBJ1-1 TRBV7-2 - CASSLQEGTEAFF TGTGCCAGCAGCTTACAGGAGGGAACTGAAGCTTTCTTT
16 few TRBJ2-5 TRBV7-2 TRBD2 CASSFGLAGVLETQYF TGTGCCAGCAGCTTCGGACTAGCGGGGGTTTTGGAGACCCAGTACTTC
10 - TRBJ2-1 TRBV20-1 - CSAKRNEQFF TGCAGTGCTAAACGGAATGAGCAGTTCTTC
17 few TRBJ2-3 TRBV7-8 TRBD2 CASSSQIAGGGTDTQYF TGTGCCAGCAGCTCACAGATAGCGGGGGGGGGCACAGATACGCAGTATTTT
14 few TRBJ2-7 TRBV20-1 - CSASGGMSSYEQYF TGCAGTGCTAGCGGGGGTATGAGCTCCTACGAGCAGTACTTC
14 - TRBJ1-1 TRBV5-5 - CASSLWTVNTEAFF TGTGCCAGCAGCTTGTGGACAGTAAACACTGAAGCTTTCTTT
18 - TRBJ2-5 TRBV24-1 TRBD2 CATSDPGTSGGTSETQYF TGTGCCACCAGTGATCCCGGGACTAGCGGGGGGACCAGTGAGACCCAGTACTTC
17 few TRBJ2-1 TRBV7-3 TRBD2 CASSSWGGLGTYNEQFF TGTGCCAGCAGCTCGTGGGGGGGGTTGGGCACCTACAATGAGCAGTTCTTC
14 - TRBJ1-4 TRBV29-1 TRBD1 CSVGAGTGNEKLFF TGCAGCGTTGGGGCCGGGACAGGAAATGAAAAACTGTTTTTT
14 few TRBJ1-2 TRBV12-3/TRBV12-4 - CASSPTGFGYGYTF TGTGCCAGCAGTCCAACAGGGTTCGGCTATGGCTACACCTTC
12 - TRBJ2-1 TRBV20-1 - CSARGVDVEQFF TGCAGTGCTAGAGGCGTCGACGTGGAGCAGTTCTTC
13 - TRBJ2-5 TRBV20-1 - CSARLTPAETQYF TGCAGTGCTAGACTCACTCCTGCGGAGACCCAGTACTTC
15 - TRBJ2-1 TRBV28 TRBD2 CASSHSGQTYNEQFF TGTGCCAGCAGCCATAGCGGGCAAACATACAATGAGCAGTTCTTC
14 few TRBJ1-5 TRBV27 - CASSSDRQIRPQHF TGTGCCAGCAGCTCAGACCGGCAAATACGGCCCCAGCATTTT
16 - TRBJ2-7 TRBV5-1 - CASSLAAPVGADEQYF TGCGCCAGCAGCTTGGCCGCGCCAGTAGGGGCGGACGAGCAGTACTTC
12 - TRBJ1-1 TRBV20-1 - CRGGKGNTEAFF TGCAGGGGGGGGAAGGGGAACACTGAAGCTTTCTTT
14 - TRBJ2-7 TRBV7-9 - CASSLKASSSEQYF TGTGCCAGCAGCTTAAAGGCCTCATCTAGCGAGCAGTACTTC
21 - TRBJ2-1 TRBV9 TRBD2 CASRTPPGLAGDETSYNEQFF TGTGCCAGCAGGACACCACCGGGACTAGCGGGGGACGAAACCTCCTACAATGAGCAGTTCTTC
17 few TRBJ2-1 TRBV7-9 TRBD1 CASQNPGQGGAYNEQFF TGTGCCAGCCAAAATCCGGGACAGGGGGGAGCCTACAATGAGCAGTTCTTC
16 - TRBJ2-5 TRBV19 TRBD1 CASSNRPGQGIETQYF TGTGCCAGTAGTAACCGTCCGGGACAGGGGATCGAGACCCAGTACTTC
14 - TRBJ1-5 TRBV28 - CASSFGRGRQPQHF TGTGCCAGCAGTTTTGGCAGGGGCAGGCAGCCCCAGCATTTT
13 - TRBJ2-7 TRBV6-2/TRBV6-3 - CASSYLGLGEQYF TGTGCCAGCAGTTACCTCGGGTTGGGGGAGCAGTACTTC
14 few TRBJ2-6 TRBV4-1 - CASSQKGGINALTF TGCGCCAGCAGCCAAAAGGGGGGGATCAACGCCCTGACTTTC
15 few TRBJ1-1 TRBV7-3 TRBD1 CASSPRQGAVTEAFF TGTGCCAGCAGCCCTAGACAGGGGGCCGTCACTGAAGCTTTCTTT
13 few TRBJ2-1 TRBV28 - CASSLPGLHEQFF TGTGCCAGCAGTTTGCCCGGCCTCCATGAGCAGTTCTTC
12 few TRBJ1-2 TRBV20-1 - CSAMAEIYGYTF TGCAGTGCTATGGCAGAAATTTATGGCTACACCTTC
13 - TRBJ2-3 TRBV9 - CASSVLTTDTQYF TGTGCCAGCAGCGTCCTAACGACAGATACGCAGTATTTT